The sample holds many counts of the clone carrying this T cell receptor beta chain. Its antigen is still unknown. The source of the sample is a study of T cells in Graves' hyperthyroidism and ophthalmopathy. Turning to the study itself: Peripheral blood was taken when the disease was first diagnosed, before any treatment began.

Study-level results: Ophthalmopathy was model-predicted a median roughly 6.2 months pre-onset. A 13 V-J signature model discriminated ophthalmopathy versus stable hyperthyroidism.

The source material, RNA transcripts, was used to amplify TCR beta CDR3 regions. HTBI primers were employed in a first-round RT-PCR of the TCR CDR3. TCRdb re-called the multiplex PCR reads through MiXCR, storing one row per CDR3 protein. Here the sample spans fewer than 450,000 distinct CDR3 sequences, approximately 14% being singletons. From approximately 9.3 ml of fresh peripheral blood, PBMCs were isolated. Germline V gene data show CDR1 as DFQATT and CDR2 as SNEGSKA (reference sequence). The ends were cut back, 3 bases at V and 5 bases at J, with 11 bases in the middle. The CDR3 length is 12 residues.

The TCR comes from a woman aged 60-75 years with Graves' ophthalmopathy. The J gene is TRBJ2-7, the V gene TRBV20-1; D may be TRBD1 (6 bases). The sample consisted of blood. The CDR3 DNA reads TGCAGTGCTAGTCCGGACAGCCACGAGCAGTACTTC. Residues: CSASPDSHEQYF.